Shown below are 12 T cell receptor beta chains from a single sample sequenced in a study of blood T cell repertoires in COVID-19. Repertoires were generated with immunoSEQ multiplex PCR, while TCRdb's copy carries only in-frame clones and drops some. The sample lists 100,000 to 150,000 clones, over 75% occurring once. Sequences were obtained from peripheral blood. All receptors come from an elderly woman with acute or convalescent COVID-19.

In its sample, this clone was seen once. DNA for the CDR3: TGTGCCAGTAGCACCTCGGGGGAAAGGAATGGCTACACCTTC. This gives the protein CASSTSGERNGYTF. The chain combines TRBV19 with TRBJ1-2; TRBD1 is a possible D gene (5 bases). The germline gives CDR1 LNHDA, CDR2 SQIVND (reference sequence). The CDR3 length is 14 residues. Deletions cut 6 bases from V and 6 bases from J, with 17 bases between.

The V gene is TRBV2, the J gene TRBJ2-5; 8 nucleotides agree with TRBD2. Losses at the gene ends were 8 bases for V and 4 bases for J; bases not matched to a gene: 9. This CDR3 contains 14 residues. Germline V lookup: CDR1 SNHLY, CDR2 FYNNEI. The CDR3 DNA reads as TGTGCCAGCGGTGGGCGGGAGGCCGCAGAGACCCAGTACTTC. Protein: CASGGREAAETQYF.

Written as DNA, the CDR3 is TGCGCCAGCAGCCGCGGGACAGGGGGCGCCTCGGAGACCCAGTACTTC. Its protein product is CASSRGTGGASETQYF. V usage is TRBV5-1 and J usage is TRBJ2-5; 12 bases align to TRBD1. The germline V gene has CDR1 SGHRS and CDR2 YFSETQ. Losses at the gene ends were 4 bases for V and 5 bases for J; bases not matched to a gene: 9. CDR3 length: 16 residues.

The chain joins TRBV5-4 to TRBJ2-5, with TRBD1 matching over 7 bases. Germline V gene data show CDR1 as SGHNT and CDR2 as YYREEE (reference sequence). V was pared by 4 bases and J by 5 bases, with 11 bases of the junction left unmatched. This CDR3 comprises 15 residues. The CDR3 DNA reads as TGTGCCAGCAGCGCGTTACAGGGGCGGTTGGAGACCCAGTACTTC. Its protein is CASSALQGRLETQYF.

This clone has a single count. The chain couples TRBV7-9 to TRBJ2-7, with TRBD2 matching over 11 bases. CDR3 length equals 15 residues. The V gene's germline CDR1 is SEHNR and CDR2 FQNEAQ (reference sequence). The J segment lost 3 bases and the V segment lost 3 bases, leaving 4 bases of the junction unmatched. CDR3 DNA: TGTGCCAGCAGCTTTTTAGCGGGAGGGGTCTACGAGCAGTACTTC. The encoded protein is CASSFLAGGVYEQYF.

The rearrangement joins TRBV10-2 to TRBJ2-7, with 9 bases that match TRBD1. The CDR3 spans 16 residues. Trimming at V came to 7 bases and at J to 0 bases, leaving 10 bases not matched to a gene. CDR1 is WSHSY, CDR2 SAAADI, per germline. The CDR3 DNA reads TGCGCCAGCACCGTTGTGGTGACAGGGGGCTCCTACGAGCAGTACTTC. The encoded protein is CASTVVVTGGSYEQYF.

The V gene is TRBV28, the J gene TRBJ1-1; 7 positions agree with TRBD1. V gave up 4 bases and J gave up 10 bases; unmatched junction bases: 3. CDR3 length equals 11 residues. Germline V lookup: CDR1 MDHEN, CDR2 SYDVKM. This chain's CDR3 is CASSSRDRAFF. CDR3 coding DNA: TGTGCCAGCAGTTCCCGGGACAGAGCTTTCTTT.

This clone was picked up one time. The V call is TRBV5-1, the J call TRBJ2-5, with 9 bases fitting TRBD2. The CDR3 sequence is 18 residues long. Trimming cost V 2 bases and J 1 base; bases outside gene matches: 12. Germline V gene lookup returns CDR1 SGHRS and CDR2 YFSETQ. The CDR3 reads CASSFGANPTSGQETQYF. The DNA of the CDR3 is TGCGCCAGCAGCTTCGGGGCCAACCCGACTAGCGGCCAAGAGACCCAGTACTTC.

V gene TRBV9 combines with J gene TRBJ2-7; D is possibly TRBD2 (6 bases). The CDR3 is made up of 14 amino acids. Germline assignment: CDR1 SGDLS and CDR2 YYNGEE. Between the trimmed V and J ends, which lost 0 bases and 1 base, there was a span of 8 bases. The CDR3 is CASSVGGESYEQYF. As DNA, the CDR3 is TGTGCCAGCAGCGTAGGCGGGGAGTCCTACGAGCAGTACTTC.

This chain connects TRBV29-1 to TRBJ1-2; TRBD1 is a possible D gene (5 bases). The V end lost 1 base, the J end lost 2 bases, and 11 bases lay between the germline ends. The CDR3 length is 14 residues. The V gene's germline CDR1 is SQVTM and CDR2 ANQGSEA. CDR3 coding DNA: TGCAGCGTTGAAGGCGACGGGGGGAACTATGGCTACACCTTC. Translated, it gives CSVEGDGGNYGYTF.

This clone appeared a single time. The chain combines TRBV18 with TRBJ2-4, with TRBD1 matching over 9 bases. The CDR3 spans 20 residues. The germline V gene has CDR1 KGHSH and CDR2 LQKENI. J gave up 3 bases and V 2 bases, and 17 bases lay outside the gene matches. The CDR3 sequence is CASSPIRTGEIGSDKNIQYF. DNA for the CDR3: TGTGCCAGCTCACCAATCCGGACAGGGGAAATAGGGTCAGACAAAAACATTCAGTACTTC.

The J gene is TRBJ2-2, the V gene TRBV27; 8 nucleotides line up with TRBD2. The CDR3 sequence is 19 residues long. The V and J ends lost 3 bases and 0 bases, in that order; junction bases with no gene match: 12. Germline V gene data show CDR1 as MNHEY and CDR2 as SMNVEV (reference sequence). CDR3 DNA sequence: TGTGCCAGCAGTTTTTACCAAACTCCGGGACTAGCGAACACCGGGGAGCTGTTTTTT. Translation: CASSFYQTPGLANTGELFF.